The 25 T cell receptor beta chains below come from one sample, sequenced in a study of shared clonotypes between healthy human individuals. Libraries were prepared by immunoSEQ multiplex PCR; TCRdb keeps only in-frame clonotypes and omits some of them. Found here are approximately 650,000 clones, around 95% of them singletons; the top ten hold less than 0.13%. CD45RO-negative, CCR7-selected cells formed the naive CD8 fraction, which excluded terminally differentiated effector memory CD45RA+ cells. Sequencing used naive CD8+ T cells sorted from blood. The receptors originated from a woman between 25 and 40 years old in good health.

This chain uses TRBV14 with TRBJ2-3; TRBD2 matches 14 bases. Germline trimming cut 2 bases from V and 4 bases from J; bases unmatched to any gene: 11. Germline CDR1 and CDR2: SGHDN and FVKESK. The CDR3 has 19 residues. The CDR3 here is CASSQQIGTSGSIADTQYF. The CDR3 nucleotides read TGTGCCAGCAGCCAACAAATCGGGACTAGCGGGAGCATAGCAGATACGCAGTATTTT.

Details on this clone: Other nucleotide sequences in the sample specify the same CDR3. This sequence joins TRBV27 and TRBJ2-7, with D perhaps matching TRBD1 (6 bases). The CDR3 consists of 13 residues. Germline CDR1 is MNHEY and CDR2 is SMNVEV (reference sequence). Between the trimmed V and J ends, which lost 3 bases and 3 bases, there was a span of 9 bases. CDR3 coding DNA: TGTGCCAGCAGTTTTACAGGGAGCTACGAGCAGTACTTC. The encoded protein is CASSFTGSYEQYF.

The chain carries TRBV28 and TRBJ2-1; D is perhaps TRBD2 (6 bases). Trimming shortened V by 6 bases and J by 7 bases, and 31 bases separated the two germline ends. This CDR3 spans 19 amino acids. CDR1 and CDR2 (germline): MDHEN, SYDVKM. In nucleotides, the CDR3 is TGTGCCAGCAGCCCAAAAGCTCGAAGTAAAGCGGGCTTGGGGAATGAGCAGTTCTTC. Translating it yields CASSPKARSKAGLGNEQFF.

The chain has TRBV19 and TRBJ2-3; 7 bases fit TRBD1. The CDR3 contains 16 residues. V shed 6 bases and J 0 bases; nucleotides not matched to a gene: 9. The germline CDR1 and CDR2 sequences are LNHDA and SQIVND (reference sequence). CDR3 region: CASSSIQGPSTDTQYF. Here the CDR3 DNA reads TGTGCCAGTAGCTCAATACAGGGGCCCAGCACAGATACGCAGTATTTT.

This chain connects TRBV27 to TRBJ2-5; D is perhaps TRBD1 (5 bases). The germline CDR1 and CDR2 sequences are MNHEY and SMNVEV (reference sequence). This CDR3 spans 15 amino acids. V lost 5 bases and J 0 bases, leaving 13 bases between the germline ends. The CDR3, as DNA: TGTGCCAGCAGTCCCCTTTGGGGCGACCAAGAGACCCAGTACTTC. This translates into CASSPLWGDQETQYF.

The chain carries TRBV28 and TRBJ1-4; TRBD1 matches at 8 bases. Germline CDR1 and CDR2: MDHEN and SYDVKM. This CDR3 is built from 14 residues. Germline trimming cut 3 bases from V and 4 bases from J; bases unmatched to any gene: 1. CDR3 amino acids: CASSLGQDNEKLFF. CDR3 sequence (DNA): TGTGCCAGCAGTTTGGGACAGGATAATGAAAAACTGTTTTTT.

The V gene is TRBV25-1, the J gene TRBJ1-2; TRBD1 matches 12 bases. Trimming took 4 bases from V and 5 from J; bases not matched to a gene: 8. The CDR3 has 16 amino acids. Per germline, CDR1 MGHDK and CDR2 SYGVNS. CDR3 region: CASSAGQGASGYGYTF. The CDR3 DNA sequence: TGTGCCAGCAGTGCGGGACAGGGGGCTTCAGGATATGGCTACACCTTC.

The chain recombines TRBV4-1 with TRBJ2-7; TRBD2 matches at 15 bases. The CDR3 runs 15 residues. Unmatched junction bases numbered 5, after V lost 4 bases and J lost 7 bases. Germline V lookup: CDR1 MGHRA, CDR2 YSYEKL. The CDR3 DNA reads TGCGCCAGCAGCCTCGGGACTAGCGGGAGGATAGAGCAGTACTTC. Translating gives CASSLGTSGRIEQYF.

The gene calls are TRBV28 and TRBJ2-7, with 8 bases identical to TRBD1. J gave up 4 bases and V 3 bases, and 5 bases lay outside the gene matches. CDR3 size: 14 residues. Germline values: CDR1 MDHEN, CDR2 SYDVKM. This chain's CDR3 is CASSFQGASYEQYF. The CDR3 bases are TGTGCCAGCAGTTTCCAGGGGGCGTCTTACGAGCAGTACTTC.

This clone was counted a single time. V gene TRBV13 combines with J gene TRBJ2-1; the D gene is possibly TRBD1 (6 bases). Germline V lookup: CDR1 PRHDT, CDR2 FYEKMQ (reference sequence). V lost 0 bases and J 2 bases, leaving 11 bases between the germline ends. The CDR3 contains 16 residues. The CDR3 bases are TGTGCCAGCAGCTTAGGGCAGGGGACGACCTACAATGAGCAGTTCTTC. Translated, it gives CASSLGQGTTYNEQFF. The whole variable domain, remainder taken from reference TRBV13 and TRBJ2-1, is AAGVIQSPRHLIKEKRETATLKCYPIPRHDTVYWYQQGPGQDPQFLISFYEKMQSDKGSIPDRFSAQQFSDYHSELNMSSLELGDSALYFCASSLGQGTTYNEQFFGPGTRLTVL.

This clone was detected once. V is TRBV9 and J is TRBJ2-7, with D tentatively TRBD1 (5 bases). V shed 3 bases and J shed 5 bases, with 12 bases lying between them. This CDR3 contains 13 residues. Germline CDR1 reads SGDLS; CDR2 reads YYNGEE. In DNA form, the CDR3 reads TGTGCCAGCAGCGGGGGTTGGGGCCACGAGCAGTACTTC. Translated: CASSGGWGHEQYF.

The chain uses TRBV29-1 and TRBJ1-2; D call uncertain. V shed 0 bases and J shed 6 bases, with 5 bases lying between them. Per germline, CDR1 SQVTM and CDR2 ANQGSEA. CDR3 length: 11 residues. Written as DNA, the CDR3 is TGCAGCGTTGAAGAGCTCCATGGCTACACCTTC. Amino acid sequence: CSVEELHGYTF.

V is TRBV28 and J is TRBJ2-7, with TRBD2 identical over 8 bases. This CDR3 region has 13 residues. V shed 4 bases, J shed 6 bases, and the junction held 5 bases outside the gene matches. Germline lookup yields CDR1 MDHEN and CDR2 SYDVKM. The CDR3 reads CASSSAGVSEQYF. The CDR3 nucleotides are TGTGCCAGCAGTTCAGCGGGAGTGAGCGAGCAGTACTTC.

As to this clone: A read error may account for a junction end that differs from germline. This CDR3 is also generated by other DNA sequences in the sample. The gene calls are TRBV6-5 and TRBJ1-1; no reliable D call. Per germline, CDR1 MNHEY and CDR2 SVGAGI. The CDR3 loop spans 13 amino acids. CDR3 coding DNA: TGTGCCAGCAGTTTCGAGGATAACACTGAGGCTTTCTTT. This codes for CASSFEDNTEAFF.

This chain connects TRBV7-9 to TRBJ2-1; 9 nucleotides agree with TRBD2. The V segment lost 5 bases and the J segment 11 bases; nucleotides outside the gene matches: 13. The length of the CDR3 is 15 residues. Germline V gene sequence: CDR1 SEHNR, CDR2 FQNEAQ (reference sequence). CDR3 residues: CASSPEFAGGVKQFF. In DNA, the CDR3 is TGTGCCAGCAGCCCCGAGTTCGCGGGAGGGGTCAAGCAGTTCTTC.

The CDR3 region is CASSPLTSGSMNTGELFF. CDR3 DNA sequence: TGCGCCAGCAGCCCCCTGACTAGCGGGAGCATGAACACCGGGGAGCTGTTTTTT. The chain couples TRBV5-1 to TRBJ2-2, with 12 nucleotides matching TRBD2. Losses at the gene ends were 4 bases for V and 1 base for J; bases not matched to a gene: 8. CDR1 is SGHRS and CDR2 is YFSETQ in the germline V gene. The CDR3 contains 18 residues.

The J gene is TRBJ2-7, the V gene TRBV5-4; 10 nucleotides line up with TRBD1. The CDR3 has 16 amino acids. V gave up 2 bases and J gave up 2 bases; unmatched junction bases: 7. Germline CDR1 and CDR2: SGHNT and YYREEE (reference sequence). CDR3 protein: CASSFFPGTGAYEQYF. CDR3 nucleotide sequence: TGTGCCAGCAGCTTTTTTCCTGGGACAGGGGCCTACGAGCAGTACTTC.

The chain carries TRBV7-8 and TRBJ2-7; 7 bases map to TRBD2. The CDR3 runs 12 residues. With V trimmed by 4 bases and J by 5 bases, 2 bases remained unmatched. The V gene's germline CDR1 is SGHVS and CDR2 FQNEAQ. The chain's CDR3 is CASSSLADEQYF. In DNA, the CDR3 is TGTGCCAGCAGCTCCCTAGCGGACGAGCAGTACTTC.

Here the CDR3 reads CASTPGGEQQFF. For the CDR3, the DNA is TGTGCCAGCACCCCTGGGGGGGAACAGCAGTTCTTC. The J gene is TRBJ2-1, the V gene TRBV9, with TRBD2 matching 7 bases. The V and J ends lost 6 bases and 11 bases, in that order; junction bases with no gene match: 8. Germline lookup yields CDR1 SGDLS and CDR2 YYNGEE. There are 12 residues in the CDR3.

Remarks on this clone: Other DNA sequences in this sample translate to the same CDR3. V usage is TRBV27 and J usage is TRBJ2-1; weak D call: TRBD2 (6 bases). Germline CDR1 MNHEY, CDR2 SMNVEV (reference sequence). This CDR3 has 12 amino acids. The germline V and J ends were trimmed by 3 bases and 6 bases, with 6 bases remaining between them. CDR3 nucleotides: TGTGCCAGCAGTTTGCGGGGCAATGAGCAGTTCTTC. Translated: CASSLRGNEQFF.

This clone was recorded a few times. CDR3 amino acids: CASSATGDFYEQYF. As DNA, the CDR3 is TGTGCCAGCAGCGCTACCGGGGATTTCTACGAGCAGTACTTC. The chain recombines TRBV9 with TRBJ2-7; possibly TRBD2 for D (5 bases). CDR1 is SGDLS, CDR2 YYNGEE, per germline. The CDR3 is 14 amino acids. Trimming stripped 3 bases from V and 3 bases from J, with 13 bases between.

The gene calls are TRBV2 and TRBJ2-7, with unresolved D. V lost 3 bases, J lost 3 bases, and 6 bases lay in between. Per the germline V gene, CDR1 is SNHLY and CDR2 is FYNNEI. The length of the CDR3 is 12 residues. The CDR3 loop reads CASSEEIYEQYF. The CDR3 DNA sequence: TGTGCCAGCAGTGAGGAAATCTACGAGCAGTACTTC.

The chain links TRBV25-1 to TRBJ2-5, with D tentatively TRBD2 (6 bases). CDR3 length equals 12 residues. The V gene's germline CDR1 is MGHDK and CDR2 SYGVNS. V gave up 8 bases and J gave up 5 bases, with 12 bases separating them. The CDR3 here is CASAQGGETQYF. Written as DNA, the CDR3 is TGTGCCAGCGCTCAGGGAGGCGAGACCCAGTACTTC.

The chain combines TRBV6-5 with TRBJ2-2; TRBD1 matches 7 bases. The CDR3 is made up of 15 amino acids. In germline, CDR1 is MNHEY, CDR2 SVGAGI. V trimming: 8 bases; J trimming: 3 bases; junction bases outside the gene matches: 9. The CDR3 sequence is CASSPGQRYTGELFF. The CDR3 DNA reads TGTGCCAGCTCGCCGGGACAGAGATACACCGGGGAGCTGTTTTTT.

Comments on this clone: The same CDR3 can be traced to other DNA sequences in this sample. The chain is built from TRBV13 and TRBJ2-7; the D is unclear. Between the trimmed V and J ends, which lost 1 base and 4 bases, there was a span of 2 bases. CDR1 is PRHDT and CDR2 is FYEKMQ in the germline V gene (reference sequence). This CDR3 is built from 11 residues. The CDR3 reads CASSLAYEQYF. The CDR3 DNA sequence: TGTGCCAGCAGCTTAGCGTACGAGCAGTACTTC.